This is a list of T cell receptor beta chains from one sample in a study of blood T cell repertoires in COVID-19. Sequenced by immunoSEQ multiplex PCR; TCRdb stores in-frame clones only, minus some. The sample consists of 300,000 to 350,000 clones, roughly nine tenths of them appearing once. The sequenced sample was peripheral blood. All receptors come from a man aged 18 to 35 with active or convalescent COVID-19. CDR3s leave out the opening cysteine and the closing phenylalanine or tryptophan. Each record gives: J gene, V gene, CDR3 length, CDR3 protein.

TRBJ2-5	TRBV27	14	ASSDLADNYQETQY
TRBJ2-1	TRBV6-4	13	ASSRGQGYYNEQF
TRBJ2-7	TRBV7-2	13	ASSPGGTIPYEQY
TRBJ2-7	TRBV5-1	12	ASSLSGGTYEQY
TRBJ2-7	TRBV5-5	11	ASSRPGGYEQY
TRBJ1-1	TRBV18	12	ASSQTGGGSEAF
TRBJ2-1	TRBV5-1	13	ASSLRTSEINEQF
TRBJ2-3	TRBV15	12	ATSSDQVGVTQY
TRBJ1-1	TRBV14	14	ASSQDFPEINTEAF
TRBJ1-5	TRBV21-1	14	ASSDLTGEFNQPQH
TRBJ2-7	TRBV5-6	11	ASSLVVSYEQY
TRBJ1-2	TRBV28	13	ASSPGTGPPHGYT
TRBJ2-7	TRBV6-7	18	ASTNPEPKTSDGGSYEQY
TRBJ1-5	TRBV4-1	13	ASSQHDRGNQPQH
TRBJ2-7	TRBV6-5	13	ASSYSSFEGYEQY
TRBJ2-4	TRBV6-2/TRBV6-3	17	ASSYEQAGGHLAKNIQY
TRBJ2-2	TRBV27	13	ASSNDRGLTGELF
TRBJ1-2	TRBV5-6	11	ASSFGSNYGYT
TRBJ2-4	TRBV7-9	11	ASSFRGENIQY
TRBJ2-3	TRBV7-3	12	ASSPGGSTDTQY
TRBJ2-1	TRBV10-1	13	ASSAGLAGGNEQF
TRBJ2-3	TRBV2	16	ASSKSGIGGTAPDTQY
TRBJ2-7	TRBV7-8	9	ASSPFREQY
TRBJ1-1	TRBV20-1	12	SASPQGMNTEAF
TRBJ1-2	TRBV6-2/TRBV6-3	13	ASSSWTGTVDGYT
TRBJ1-1	TRBV7-9	11	ASSVTSATEAF
TRBJ1-6	TRBV14	14	ASSQGGGWVGSPLH
TRBJ2-4	TRBV11-3	11	ASSPRQGDIQY
TRBJ1-2	TRBV27	14	ASSLGQGAFDYGYT
TRBJ1-5	TRBV28	12	ASSPLYSNQPQH
TRBJ1-2	TRBV24-1	12	ATSGRGLNYGYT
TRBJ1-5	TRBV27	11	ASKPTGDQPQH
TRBJ1-1	TRBV6-6	13	ASSYTHQKNTEAF
TRBJ2-7	TRBV29-1	11	SVGQGASYEQY
TRBJ1-5	TRBV21-1	15	ASSKIPGGASDQPQH
TRBJ2-1	TRBV29-1	12	SVDRDRVNNEQF
TRBJ1-4	TRBV5-4	13	ASSLSGTGNEKLF
TRBJ2-6	TRBV4-1	15	ASSQPGTGTGANVLT
TRBJ2-2	TRBV3-1/TRBV3-2	15	ASSPGQGAPNTGELF
TRBJ2-5	TRBV12-3/TRBV12-4	9	ASSFSGQRY
TRBJ2-7	TRBV4-1	12	ASSHPTGGDEQY
TRBJ2-5	TRBV5-5	14	ASSPLSGRDQETQY